These 15 T cell receptor beta chains came from one sample sequenced in a study of OX40 agonist ivuxolimab in advanced cancers. Here immunoSEQ multiplex PCR was the method, and the copy in TCRdb shows in-frame clones only, minus some. Of roughly 70,000 clones detected, roughly 89% appear once; the ten largest clones hold approximately 3%. The starting material was CD4+ or CD8+ T cells sorted from blood, obtained in a trial of the OX40 agonist ivuxolimab. The receptors originated from an adult with an advanced solid tumor such as melanoma, head and neck, liver or kidney cancer.

V and J are TRBV30 and TRBJ2-3, with D possibly being TRBD1 or TRBD2 (5 bases each). The V and J ends lost 0 bases and 10 bases respectively, with 14 bases between them. Looked up from germline, CDR1 is GTSNPN and CDR2 is SVGIG (reference sequence). This CDR3 comprises 13 residues. The CDR3 DNA is TGTGCCTGGAGTGTACCCGGGACCCCACCGCAGTATTTT. Translating gives CAWSVPGTPPQYF.

The chain joins TRBV6-5 to TRBJ2-6, with D perhaps TRBD1 (6 bases). Germline V gene lookup returns CDR1 MNHEY and CDR2 SVGAGI. The V gene lost 11 bases and the J gene lost 1 base, with 9 bases spanning the gap. This CDR3 has 13 amino acids. CDR3: CALGTSGANVLTF. The CDR3 region has the DNA TGTGCCCTGGGGACATCTGGGGCCAACGTCCTGACTTTC.

The chain has TRBV6-6 and TRBJ1-2; 11 bases fit TRBD1. V lost 7 bases to trimming and J lost 0 bases; unmatched junction nucleotides: 7. The germline CDR1 and CDR2 sequences are MNHNY and SVGAGI (reference sequence). The CDR3 is made up of 16 amino acids. As DNA, the CDR3 is TGTGCCAGCACAGGGACAGGGGGAAAAGCTAACTATGGCTACACCTTC. Its protein is CASTGTGGKANYGYTF.

The chain combines TRBV5-1 with TRBJ2-3; 12 bases line up with TRBD2. CDR3 length: 17 amino acids. The V gene end was trimmed by 2 bases and the J gene end by 4 bases; junction bases not matched to a gene: 8. The V gene's germline CDR1 is SGHRS and CDR2 YFSETQ. The CDR3 sequence: CASSLSTSGRGADTQYF. CDR3 nucleotides: TGCGCCAGCAGCTTATCGACTAGCGGGAGAGGTGCAGATACGCAGTATTTT.

The genes are TRBV19 and TRBJ2-4, with 7 bases that match TRBD1. CDR1 is LNHDA and CDR2 is SQIVND in the germline V gene (reference sequence). V dropped 2 bases and J dropped 0; count of bases not matched to a gene: 4. This CDR3 is 16 amino acids long. CDR3 sequence: CASSIRDSVAKNIQYF. CDR3 coding DNA: TGTGCCAGTAGTATACGGGACAGTGTAGCCAAAAACATTCAGTACTTC.

The chain couples TRBV28 to TRBJ2-1; 12 bases are a match to TRBD2. The CDR3 length is 16 residues. Looked up from germline, CDR1 is MDHEN and CDR2 is SYDVKM. The junction had 4 bases not matched to a gene; V was cut back by 4 bases and J by 3 bases. CDR3 sequence reads: CASSSRTSGIYNEQFF. The CDR3 DNA reads as TGTGCCAGCAGTTCTAGGACTAGCGGGATCTACAATGAGCAGTTCTTC. Filled out from reference TRBV28 and TRBJ2-1, the complete variable domain reads DVKVTQSSRYLVKRTGEKVFLECVQDMDHENMFWYRQDPGLGLRLIYFSYDVKMKEKGDIPEGYSVSREKKERFSLILESASTNQTSMYLCASSSRTSGIYNEQFFGPGTRLTVL.

The chain joins TRBV28 to TRBJ1-2; 8 nucleotides align to TRBD1. V lost 2 bases and J lost 4; bases outside the gene matches: 3. CDR3 size: 14 residues. Germline values: CDR1 MDHEN, CDR2 SYDVKM. CDR3 residues: CASSLPGGPYGYTF. CDR3 sequence (DNA): TGTGCCAGCAGTTTACCAGGGGGCCCCTATGGCTACACCTTC.

This chain uses TRBV5-1 with TRBJ1-2, with 10 bases that match TRBD1. The CDR3 is 17 residues long. Germline assignment: CDR1 SGHRS and CDR2 YFSETQ. V lost 4 bases and J lost 0; bases outside the gene matches: 9. The CDR3, as DNA: TGCGCCAGCAGCCCTTTAATGACAGGGGGCACTAACTATGGCTACACCTTC. Translation: CASSPLMTGGTNYGYTF.

This clone was recorded once. The junction does not match germline at one end; this may be a read error. V gene TRBV7-7 combines with J gene TRBJ2-1; D gene ambiguous. Germline values: CDR1 SSHAT, CDR2 FNYEAQ (reference sequence). The CDR3 covers 15 residues. This CDR3 reads CASSSSQASYNEQFF. The DNA for the CDR3 is TGTGCTAGCAGCTCGAGTCAGGCCTCCTACAATGAGCAGTTCTTC.

The chain combines TRBV2 with TRBJ1-4; 9 nucleotides match TRBD1. The length of the CDR3 is 15 residues. After removal of 4 bases from V and 7 bases from J, the junction contained 7 bases not matched to a gene. Germline values: CDR1 SNHLY, CDR2 FYNNEI. The CDR3 region is CASSASGTGSEKLFF. In nucleotides, the CDR3 is TGTGCCAGCAGTGCCTCCGGGACAGGGAGTGAAAAACTGTTTTTT.

The chain recombines TRBV5-4 with TRBJ2-6; D gene ambiguous. V was shortened by 1 base and J by 0 bases, with 8 bases between the two germline ends. Germline CDR1 and CDR2: SGHNT and YYREEE (reference sequence). The CDR3 covers 16 residues. The CDR3 protein is CASSLTASSGANVLTF. The CDR3 DNA follows: TGTGCCAGCAGCTTGACAGCCAGCTCTGGGGCCAACGTCCTGACTTTC.

The genes are TRBV28 and TRBJ2-7; tentatively, D is TRBD2 (6 bases). This CDR3 region has 14 residues. V was shortened by 7 bases and J by 3 bases, with 16 bases between the two germline ends. The germline V gene has CDR1 MDHEN and CDR2 SYDVKM. The CDR3 region has the DNA TGTGCCAGCACCCAAAGCGGGTCACTCTACGAGCAGTACTTC. Protein product: CASTQSGSLYEQYF.

There are a few counts of this clone. CDR3 residues: CSASRQIEAFF. DNA for the CDR3: TGCAGTGCTAGTCGGCAGATTGAAGCTTTCTTT. The chain carries TRBV20-1 and TRBJ1-1; D ambiguous. CDR1 and CDR2 (germline): DFQATT, SNEGSKA (reference sequence). The CDR3 is made up of 11 amino acids. V dropped 3 bases and J dropped 7 bases, with 9 bases sitting between them.

This clone was recorded a few times. The chain carries TRBV18 and TRBJ2-3; possible D gene TRBD2, 6 bases. CDR1 is KGHSH and CDR2 is LQKENI in the germline V gene. Trimming removed 6 bases at V and 0 bases at J, with 16 bases between. The length of the CDR3 is 16 residues. The CDR3 here is CASSLGTLASTDTQYF. CDR3 nucleotides: TGTGCCAGCTCGCTAGGAACACTAGCCAGCACAGATACGCAGTATTTT.

The chain joins TRBV10-3 to TRBJ2-3, with D possibly called TRBD1 or TRBD2 (5 bases each). V lost 9 bases and J 2 bases, leaving 6 bases between the germline ends. This CDR3 has 11 amino acids. Germline assignment: CDR1 ENHRY and CDR2 SYGVKD. The CDR3 here is CAIGTTDTQYF. The CDR3 region has the DNA TGTGCCATTGGGACCACAGATACGCAGTATTTT.